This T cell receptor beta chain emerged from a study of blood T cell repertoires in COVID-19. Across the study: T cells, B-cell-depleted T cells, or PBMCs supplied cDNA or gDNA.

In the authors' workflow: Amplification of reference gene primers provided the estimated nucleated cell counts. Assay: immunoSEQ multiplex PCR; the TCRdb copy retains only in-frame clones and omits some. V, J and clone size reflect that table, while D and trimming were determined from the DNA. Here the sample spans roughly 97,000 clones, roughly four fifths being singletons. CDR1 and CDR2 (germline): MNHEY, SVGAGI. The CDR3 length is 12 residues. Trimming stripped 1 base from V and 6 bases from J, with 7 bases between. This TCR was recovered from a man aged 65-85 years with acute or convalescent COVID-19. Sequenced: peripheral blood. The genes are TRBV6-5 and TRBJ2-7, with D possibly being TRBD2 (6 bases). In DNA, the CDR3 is TGTGCCAGCAGTTACTTGGGGGGCGAGCAGTACTTC. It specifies CASSYLGGEQYF.